This TCR beta chain derives from a study of blood T cell repertoires in COVID-19. Background on the study: Researchers got acute and convalescent COVID-19 samples from the United States, Italy and Spain. PBMCs, B-cell-depleted T cells, or T cells were the source of the cDNA or gDNA that made up the material.

This clone was seen more than once but under ten times. Original handling: Scientists estimated how many nucleated cells there were by amplifying reference gene primers. Profiled with immunoSEQ multiplex PCR; TCRdb holds only in-frame clones, not every one. For V, J and clone size, that table is used; D and trimming come from the DNA. The data hold tens of thousands of clones, with around 80% observed a single time. Per the germline V gene, CDR1 is SEHNR and CDR2 is FQNEAQ (reference sequence). The CDR3 totals 14 residues. Trimming shortened V by 1 base and J by 5 bases, and 11 bases separated the two germline ends.

The specimen was peripheral blood. This receptor was obtained from an elderly man with acute or convalescent COVID-19. The chain recombines TRBV7-9 with TRBJ1-1, with D unresolved. Here the CDR3 reads CASSLGGGKTEAFF. The CDR3 DNA sequence: TGTGCCAGCAGCTTAGGAGGAGGGAAAACTGAAGCTTTCTTT. Full variable domain (remainder filled in from reference TRBV7-9 and TRBJ1-1): DTGVSQNPRHKITKRGQNVTFRCDPISEHNRLYWYRQTLGQGPEFLTYFQNEAQLEKSRLLSDRFSAERPKGSFSTLEIQRTEQGDSAMYLCASSLGGGKTEAFFGQGTRLTVV.